The clone carrying this TCR beta chain rates as medium-sized. The antigen is not known. This beta chain is an off-target read within a library intended for alpha chains, so its frequency means little. The sample comes from a study of spatial heterogeneity in lung cancer. Described time point: sample taken at primary tumor resection. The donors comprised about 65 untreated early-stage non-small cell lung cancer patients. The input material, whole RNA from tumor, nontumor lung or frozen PBMC, was sequenced unsorted. Study results and limitations: The recorded estimate of tumor T cell coverage is 6.5% to 7% for alpha chains and 11% to 15% for beta chains. Counts of expanded intratumoral alpha and beta TCRs tracked tumor mutation counts.

A unique molecular identifier was carried by every single TCR cDNA molecule. TCRdb analysed the 5' RACE reads with MiXCR anew, one entry per CDR3 protein. The data contain about 3,500 distinct CDR3 sequences, approximately 4.8% of them singletons. Trimming shortened V by 2 bases and J by 6 bases, and 14 bases separated the two germline ends. The germline V gene has CDR1 MNHEY and CDR2 SVGAGI. This CDR3 spans 14 amino acids. The receptor comes from a female donor with early-stage non-small cell lung cancer. The chain links TRBV6-5 to TRBJ2-7; no reliable D call. This sample comprised lung tumor tissue, obtained at surgery. CDR3 sequence (DNA): TGTGCCAGCAGTTACACCGGTTCGGGTCGCGAGCAGTACTTC. Amino acid sequence: CASSYTGSGREQYF.